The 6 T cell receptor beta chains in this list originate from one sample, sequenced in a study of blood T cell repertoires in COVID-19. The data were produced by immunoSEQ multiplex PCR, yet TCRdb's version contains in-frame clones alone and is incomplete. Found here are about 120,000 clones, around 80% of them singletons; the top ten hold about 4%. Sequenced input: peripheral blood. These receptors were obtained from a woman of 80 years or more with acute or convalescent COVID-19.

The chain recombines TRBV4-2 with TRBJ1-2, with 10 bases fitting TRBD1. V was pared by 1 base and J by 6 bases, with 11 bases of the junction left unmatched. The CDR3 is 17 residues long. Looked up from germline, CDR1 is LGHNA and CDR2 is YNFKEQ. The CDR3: CASSQAARDRGWDGYTF. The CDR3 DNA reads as TGTGCCAGCAGCCAAGCGGCAAGGGACAGGGGCTGGGATGGCTACACCTTC.

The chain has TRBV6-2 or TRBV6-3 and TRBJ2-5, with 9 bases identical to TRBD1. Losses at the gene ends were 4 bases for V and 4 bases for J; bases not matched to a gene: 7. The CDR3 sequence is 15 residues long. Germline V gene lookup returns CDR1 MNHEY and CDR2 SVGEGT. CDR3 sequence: CASSSIQGARETQYF. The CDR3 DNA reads TGTGCCAGCAGTTCAATACAGGGGGCCAGAGAGACCCAGTACTTC.

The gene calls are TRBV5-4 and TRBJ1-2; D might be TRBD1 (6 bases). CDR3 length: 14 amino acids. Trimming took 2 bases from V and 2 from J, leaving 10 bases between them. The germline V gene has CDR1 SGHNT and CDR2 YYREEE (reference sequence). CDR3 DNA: TGTGCCAGCAGCTTTACAGGGAGCAACTATGGCTACACCTTC. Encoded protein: CASSFTGSNYGYTF.

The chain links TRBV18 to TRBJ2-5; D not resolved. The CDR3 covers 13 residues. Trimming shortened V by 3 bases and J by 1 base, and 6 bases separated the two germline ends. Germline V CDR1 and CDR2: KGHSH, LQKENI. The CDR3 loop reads CASSPSVQETQYF. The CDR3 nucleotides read TGTGCCAGCTCACCGTCGGTCCAAGAGACCCAGTACTTC.

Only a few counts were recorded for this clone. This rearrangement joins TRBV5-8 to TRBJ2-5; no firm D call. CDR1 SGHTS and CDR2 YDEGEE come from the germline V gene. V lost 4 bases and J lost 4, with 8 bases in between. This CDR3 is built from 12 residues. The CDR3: CASSPRLETQYF. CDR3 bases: TGTGCCAGCAGCCCCCGGTTAGAGACCCAGTACTTC.

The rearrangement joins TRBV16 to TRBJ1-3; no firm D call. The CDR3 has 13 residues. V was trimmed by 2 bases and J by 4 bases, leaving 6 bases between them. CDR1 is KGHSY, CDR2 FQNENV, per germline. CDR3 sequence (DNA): TGTGCCAGCAGCCAACAAAAAGGAAACACCATATATTTT. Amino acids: CASSQQKGNTIYF.